Sequencing of this T cell receptor beta chain was carried out in a study of neoadjuvant anti-PD-1 for oral cavity cancer. Study-wide points: Higher pretreatment blood Treg/Th17 ratios correlated with higher pretreatment blood and lower post-treatment tumor TCRbeta clonality.

The length of the CDR3 is 13 residues. Germline values: CDR1 MNHEY, CDR2 SVGAGI. V lost 6 bases, J lost 2 bases, and 10 bases lay in between. With regard to this clone: Its antigen is undetermined.

Most PBMC samples had 400 to 550 ng input DNA in six replicates. Repertoires were generated with immunoSEQ multiplex PCR, while TCRdb's copy carries only in-frame clones and drops some. Here the sample spans roughly 13,000 clones, around 57% being singletons. The input for sequencing was PBMCs, taken before nivolumab (anti-PD-1) treatment. The TCR sequence derives from a person aged 35 to 85 with oral cavity squamous cell carcinoma. The chain employs TRBV6-5 and TRBJ1-2; D possibly corresponds to TRBD1 (6 bases). Written as DNA, the CDR3 is TGTGCCAGCAGCCCTGACAGGAACTATGGCTACACCTTC. Amino acids: CASSPDRNYGYTF.